This T cell receptor (beta chain) appears in the sequencing data of a study of CD8 T cells in ankylosing spondylitis. Study-level findings and limits: Reportedly, disease-linked clones are significantly enriched in ankylosing spondylitis patients' matched synovial fluid.

This clonotype was recorded at least ten times. Its target is unknown. TCRdb reprocessed the 5' RACE reads via MiXCR and lists one record per CDR3 protein. The table lists around 140,000 distinct CDR3 sequences, 9.5% to 12% of them singletons. Germline V lookup: CDR1 MDHEN, CDR2 SYDVKM. The CDR3 sequence is 15 residues long. V lost 5 bases, J lost 5 bases, and 8 bases stayed unmatched. The receptor's source is a female donor with ankylosing spondylitis or in good health (not recorded which). The chain carries TRBV28 and TRBJ1-5; 8 nucleotides align to TRBD1. The specimen sequenced was blood, either unsorted or a sorted T cell fraction (not recorded which). CDR3 DNA: TGTGCCAGCAGTCCAGGGGGCAGTCCCTATCAGCCCCAGCATTTT. Encoded protein: CASSPGGSPYQPQHF.